The clone carrying this T cell receptor (beta chain) turned up a few times. Its antigen remains unidentified. TCRdb called the reads again in MiXCR, with one record for every CDR3 protein. In the table there are about 89,000 distinct CDR3 sequences, about 31% of which are singletons. The data were taken from a study of T cell repertoires in cytomegalovirus infection. Overall study: CMV infection together with matching HLA type was indicated by public TCR beta signatures.

Study-level points and caveats: HLA-C-restricted CMV-specific TCR beta clonotypes were dominant in the ex vivo response. Using cumulative public TCR beta family frequency, the authors identified those who carried CMV together with the relevant HLA.

CDR3 length equals 13 residues. Trimming removed 2 bases at V and 6 bases at J, with 8 bases between. CDR1 and CDR2 (germline): SGHVS, FQNEAQ. Sequencing was performed on CD8+ T cells from cultured PBMCs, taken from culture after CMV antigen stimulation. This sequence originates from a human donor in good health (CMV status not recorded). Some clones in this sample may be carry-over from other donors' samples. The chain uses TRBV7-8 and TRBJ2-1, with D tentatively TRBD2 (5 bases). Here the CDR3 DNA reads TGTGCCAGCAGCTTAAGGGAGTTCAATGAGCAGTTCTTC. Amino acid sequence: CASSLREFNEQFF.